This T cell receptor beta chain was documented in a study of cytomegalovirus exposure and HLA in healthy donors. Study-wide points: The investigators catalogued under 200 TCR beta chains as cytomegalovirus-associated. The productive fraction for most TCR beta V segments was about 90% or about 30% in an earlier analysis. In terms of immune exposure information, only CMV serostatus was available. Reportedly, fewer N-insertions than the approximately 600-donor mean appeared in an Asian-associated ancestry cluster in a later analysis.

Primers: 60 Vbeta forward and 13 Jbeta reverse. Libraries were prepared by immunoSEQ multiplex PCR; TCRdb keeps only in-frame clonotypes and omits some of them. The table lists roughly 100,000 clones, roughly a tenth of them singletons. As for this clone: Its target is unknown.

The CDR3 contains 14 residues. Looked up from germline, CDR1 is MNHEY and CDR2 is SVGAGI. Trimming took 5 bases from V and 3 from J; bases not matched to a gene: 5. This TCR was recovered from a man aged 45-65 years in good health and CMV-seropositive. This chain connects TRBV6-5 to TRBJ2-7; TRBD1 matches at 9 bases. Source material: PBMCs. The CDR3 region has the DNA TGTGCCAGCAGTCTAGGACAGGGGCGCTACGAGCAGTACTTC. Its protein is CASSLGQGRYEQYF.